A selection of T cell receptor beta chains follows, all from one sample in a study of cytomegalovirus exposure and HLA in healthy donors. Libraries were prepared by immunoSEQ multiplex PCR; TCRdb keeps only in-frame clonotypes and omits some of them. Of roughly 140,000 clones listed, nearly 80% are singletons. Input material: PBMCs. These receptor sequences come from a man aged 35 to 55 in good health and CMV-seropositive. CDR3s include the opening cysteine and the closing phenylalanine or tryptophan. D genes are given only for firm matches. Size is stated for part of the rows, as once, few or many counts, or as a class when the clone is expanded.

CDR3aa	CDR3nt	j_gene	d_gene	v_gene	abundance
CASSGGAGGPDTQYF	TGTGCCAGCAGCGGCGGGGCAGGGGGACCAGATACGCAGTATTTT	TRBJ2-3	NA	TRBV28	NA
CASSPDGHGGTEAFF	TGTGCCAGCAGTCCCGATGGACACGGGGGCACTGAAGCTTTCTTT	TRBJ1-1	NA	TRBV6-5	few
CASSLASGTGYEQYF	TGTGCCAGCAGCCTCGCCTCCGGGACAGGCTACGAGCAGTACTTC	TRBJ2-7	TRBD1	TRBV6-5	many
CASKSGGSGYTF	TGTGCCAGCAAATCAGGTGGAAGTGGCTACACCTTC	TRBJ1-2	NA	TRBV6-5	once
CASSTTGTSGRHQYF	TGCGCCAGCAGCACCACCGGGACTAGCGGGAGACATCAGTACTTC	TRBJ2-7	TRBD2	TRBV5-1	NA
CASTYGGASGNTIYF	TGTGCCAGCACTTACGGTGGGGCTTCTGGAAACACCATATATTTT	TRBJ1-3	NA	TRBV6-6	once
CASSGSSNEKLFF	TGTGCCAGCTCCGGGAGCTCGAATGAAAAACTGTTTTTT	TRBJ1-4	NA	TRBV25-1	NA
CASTEFRNQPQHF	TGTGCCAGCACGGAGTTTCGCAATCAGCCCCAGCATTTT	TRBJ1-5	NA	TRBV28	once
CASNAGYSYNEQFF	TGTGCCAGTAATGCGGGCTACTCCTACAATGAGCAGTTCTTC	TRBJ2-1	NA	TRBV19	NA
CASSIRQTGAAEAFF	TGTGCCAGTAGTATCAGGCAAACAGGGGCGGCTGAAGCTTTCTTT	TRBJ1-1	TRBD1	TRBV19	NA
CASSQPLDGRTSGSGLNEQFF	TGTGCCAGCAGCCAGCCTTTGGATGGACGGACTAGCGGGAGCGGGTTGAATGAGCAGTTCTTC	TRBJ2-1	TRBD2	TRBV4-2	NA
CASSLAVANRVGYTF	TGTGCCAGCAGCTTAGCCGTAGCTAACAGGGTTGGCTACACCTTC	TRBJ1-2	NA	TRBV7-2	few
CASSPTSGWGETQYF	TGTGCCAGCAGCCCCACTAGCGGTTGGGGAGAGACCCAGTACTTC	TRBJ2-5	TRBD2	TRBV7-2	NA
CASNAGTGAEQYF	TGTGCCAGCAATGCAGGGACAGGGGCGGAGCAGTACTTC	TRBJ2-7	TRBD1	TRBV6-4	NA
CATSRANIYEQYF	TGTGCCACCAGCAGAGCAAACATCTACGAGCAGTACTTC	TRBJ2-7	NA	TRBV15	NA
CASSQDRAGVGTDTQYF	TGTGCCAGCAGCCAAGACCGAGCGGGAGTTGGGACAGATACGCAGTATTTT	TRBJ2-3	TRBD2	TRBV4-2	NA
CASSPVLAGYNEQFF	TGTGCCAGCAGTCCCGTGTTAGCGGGGTACAATGAGCAGTTCTTC	TRBJ2-1	TRBD2	TRBV6-5	NA
CASSSPLAGGPTDTQYF	TGTGCCAGCAGCTCCCCCCTAGCGGGAGGGCCCACAGATACGCAGTATTTT	TRBJ2-3	TRBD2	TRBV7-6	NA
CASSVSDRERFYEQYF	TGTGCCAGCAGCGTATCCGACAGGGAACGCTTCTACGAGCAGTACTTC	TRBJ2-7	TRBD1	TRBV7-9	NA
CASSQRRGFFGEQYF	TGCGCCAGCAGCCAAAGGCGCGGCTTTTTTGGCGAGCAGTACTTC	TRBJ2-7	NA	TRBV4-3	NA
CASTRGSGNNEQFF	TGTGCCAGCACACGGGGAAGTGGAAACAATGAGCAGTTCTTC	TRBJ2-1	NA	TRBV6-5	NA
CASSLGQGDSGANVLTF	TGCGCCAGCAGCCTCGGACAGGGTGACTCTGGGGCCAACGTCCTGACTTTC	TRBJ2-6	TRBD1	TRBV5-1	few
CASSHSDRAGGYTF	TGCGCCAGCAGCCACTCCGACAGGGCGGGCGGCTACACCTTC	TRBJ1-2	TRBD1	TRBV4-1	NA
CASSQGKQGLRNQPQHF	TGCGCCAGCAGCCAAGGAAAACAGGGCCTAAGGAATCAGCCCCAGCATTTT	TRBJ1-5	NA	TRBV4-1	NA
CASLNPGSYQETQYF	TGCGCCAGCCTGAATCCAGGGTCCTACCAAGAGACCCAGTACTTC	TRBJ2-5	NA	TRBV5-1	NA
CASSRSNTGDGSYEQYF	TGTGCCAGCAGCCGCAGCAACACAGGGGATGGCTCCTACGAGCAGTACTTC	TRBJ2-7	TRBD1	TRBV7-2	NA
CASSPGQGTPRGYTF	TGTGCCAGCTCACCCGGACAGGGAACTCCGCGTGGCTACACCTTC	TRBJ1-2	TRBD1	TRBV18	NA
CASSLGTGTGGETQYF	TGTGCCAGCAGCTTAGGGACGGGGACAGGGGGAGAGACCCAGTACTTC	TRBJ2-5	TRBD1	TRBV7-2	NA
CSPKIGGAGETQYF	TGCAGCCCAAAGATCGGCGGGGCTGGGGAGACCCAGTACTTC	TRBJ2-5	NA	TRBV29-1	NA
CASSQGAGLNTEAFF	TGTGCCAGCAGCCAAGGGGCAGGGCTGAACACTGAAGCTTTCTTT	TRBJ1-1	NA	TRBV14	NA
CASSPRQGNYEQYF	TGTGCCAGCAGCCCCCGGCAGGGCAACTACGAGCAGTACTTC	TRBJ2-7	NA	TRBV7-2	NA
CASRQTGLDYGYTF	TGTGCCAGCAGACAGACAGGGCTAGACTATGGCTACACCTTC	TRBJ1-2	TRBD1	TRBV6-6	NA
CASSLASGATNEKLFF	TGCGCCAGCAGCTTGGCCTCAGGGGCCACTAATGAAAAACTGTTTTTT	TRBJ1-4	NA	TRBV5-1	few
CASSQGLGQGSEKLFF	TGTGCCAGCAGCCAAGGGCTAGGGCAGGGGAGTGAAAAACTGTTTTTT	TRBJ1-4	NA	TRBV4-2	NA
CASSPPGGSYEQYF	TGTGCCAGCTCACCACCGGGGGGTTCCTACGAGCAGTACTTC	TRBJ2-7	NA	TRBV18	once
CASSVLGDQDTQYF	TGTGCCAGCAGCGTCCTAGGTGACCAAGATACGCAGTATTTT	TRBJ2-3	NA	TRBV9	few
CASSFMVRGSWDTQYF	TGTGCCAGCAGCTTCATGGTCAGGGGTAGTTGGGATACGCAGTATTTT	TRBJ2-3	NA	TRBV5-6	NA
CASSLLPQLAGGTNEQFF	TGTGCCAGCAGCTTATTGCCCCAACTAGCGGGGGGAACCAATGAGCAGTTCTTC	TRBJ2-1	TRBD2	TRBV7-6	NA
CASSLIAGEADTQYF	TGTGCCAGCAGCTTAATAGCGGGAGAGGCAGATACGCAGTATTTT	TRBJ2-3	TRBD2	TRBV7-3	few
CVSSLDSPDTQYF	TGTGTCAGCTCACTTGACAGCCCCGATACGCAGTATTTT	TRBJ2-3	NA	TRBV18	NA
CASSLGGGISTDTQYF	TGCGCCAGCAGCTTGGGGGGCGGTATAAGCACAGATACGCAGTATTTT	TRBJ2-3	NA	TRBV5-1	NA
CASRVAGVSSYEQYF	TGTGCCAGTAGAGTAGCGGGAGTGTCTTCCTACGAGCAGTACTTC	TRBJ2-7	TRBD2	TRBV19	once
CAISESTGGPSDEQYF	TGTGCCATCAGTGAGTCAACGGGAGGGCCGTCCGACGAGCAGTACTTC	TRBJ2-7	TRBD2	TRBV10-3	NA
CASSSRQGRGMNTEAFF	TGTGCCAGCAGCTCCAGACAGGGACGAGGTATGAACACTGAAGCTTTCTTT	TRBJ1-1	TRBD1	TRBV7-2	NA
CASTSTGGTGELFF	TGTGCCAGTACCTCGACAGGGGGTACCGGGGAGCTGTTTTTT	TRBJ2-2	TRBD1	TRBV19	NA
CATGRGEAFF	TGTGCCACCGGGAGAGGGGAAGCTTTCTTT	TRBJ1-1	NA	TRBV18	NA
CASSLPGDLADTQYF	TGTGCCAGCAGCCTCCCGGGGGATTTGGCAGATACGCAGTATTTT	TRBJ2-3	NA	TRBV28	NA
CASSLGLYNEQFF	TGTGCCAGCAGTTTAGGCTTATACAATGAGCAGTTCTTC	TRBJ2-1	NA	TRBV27	NA
CAGSYSAPGTGELFF	TGTGCCGGCAGTTACTCCGCGCCAGGCACCGGGGAGCTGTTTTTT	TRBJ2-2	NA	TRBV6-5	NA
CAIKRPTGVPNSGNTIYF	TGTGCCATAAAACGACCTACAGGCGTACCGAACTCTGGAAACACCATATATTTT	TRBJ1-3	NA	TRBV10-3	NA
CASSVSASGRYEQYF	TGTGCCAGCAGCGTTTCGGCTAGCGGGAGATACGAGCAGTACTTC	TRBJ2-7	TRBD2	TRBV9	once
CSSSRSGSGDTQYF	TGTTCCAGCAGCCGAAGCGGGAGTGGGGATACGCAGTATTTT	TRBJ2-3	TRBD2	TRBV7-9	NA
CASSLLQERSEQYF	TGCGCCAGCAGCTTGTTACAGGAGAGATCCGAGCAGTACTTC	TRBJ2-7	NA	TRBV5-1	NA
CASSLGGQGVTDTQYF	TGTGCCAGCAGCCTTGGGGGACAGGGAGTAACAGATACGCAGTATTTT	TRBJ2-3	TRBD1	TRBV6-6	NA